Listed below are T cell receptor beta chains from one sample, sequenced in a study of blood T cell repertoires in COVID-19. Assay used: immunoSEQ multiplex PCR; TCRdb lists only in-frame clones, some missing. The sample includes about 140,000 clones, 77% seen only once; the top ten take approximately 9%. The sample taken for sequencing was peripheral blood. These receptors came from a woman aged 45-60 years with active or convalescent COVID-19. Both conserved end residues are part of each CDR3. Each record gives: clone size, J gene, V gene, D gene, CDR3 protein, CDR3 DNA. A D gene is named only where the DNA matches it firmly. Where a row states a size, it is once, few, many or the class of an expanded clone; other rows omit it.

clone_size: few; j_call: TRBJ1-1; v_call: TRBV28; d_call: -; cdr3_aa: CASRSGGTEAFF; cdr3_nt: TGTGCCAGCAGATCTGGAGGTACTGAAGCTTTCTTT
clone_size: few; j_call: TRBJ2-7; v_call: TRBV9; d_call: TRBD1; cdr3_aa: CASSLQPLDRAEQYF; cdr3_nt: TGTGCCAGCAGCCTTCAACCCTTGGACAGGGCCGAGCAGTACTTC
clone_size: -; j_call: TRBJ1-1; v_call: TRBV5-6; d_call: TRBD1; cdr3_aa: CASSLGQGITEAFF; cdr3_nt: TGTGCCAGCAGCCTGGGACAGGGGATAACTGAAGCTTTCTTT
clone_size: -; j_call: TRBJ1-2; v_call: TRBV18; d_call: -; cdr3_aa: CASSPEAAYGYTF; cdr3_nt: TGTGCCAGCTCACCAGAGGCCGCCTATGGCTACACCTTC
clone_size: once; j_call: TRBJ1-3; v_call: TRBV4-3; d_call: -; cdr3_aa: CASSQDGTAGNTIYF; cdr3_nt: TGCGCCAGCAGCCAAGATGGGACTGCTGGAAACACCATATATTTT
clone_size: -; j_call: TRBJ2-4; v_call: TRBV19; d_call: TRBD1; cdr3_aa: CASSIGGTGGADIQYF; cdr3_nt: TGTGCCAGTAGTATAGGAGGGACAGGGGGCGCAGACATTCAGTACTTC
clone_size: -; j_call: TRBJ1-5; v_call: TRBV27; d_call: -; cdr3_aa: CASRRGGGGSNQPQHF; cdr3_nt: TGTGCCAGCAGACGGGGTGGGGGGGGTAGCAATCAGCCCCAGCATTTT
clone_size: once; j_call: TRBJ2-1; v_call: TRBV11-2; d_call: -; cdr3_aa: CASSLDTAGPYNEQFF; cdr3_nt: TGTGCCAGCAGCTTAGATACGGCGGGCCCTTATAATGAGCAGTTCTTC
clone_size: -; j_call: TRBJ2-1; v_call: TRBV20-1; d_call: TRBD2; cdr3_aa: CSASAAGGPGLSSSYNEQFF; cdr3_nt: TGCAGTGCTAGTGCAGCGGGGGGGCCAGGTTTATCGAGCTCCTACAATGAGCAGTTCTTC
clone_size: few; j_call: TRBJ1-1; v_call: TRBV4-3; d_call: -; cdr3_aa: CASSPSTANTEAFF; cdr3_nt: TGCGCCAGCAGCCCCTCGACAGCGAACACTGAAGCTTTCTTT
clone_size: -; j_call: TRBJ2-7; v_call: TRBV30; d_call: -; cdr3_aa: CALSLTGVGEQYF; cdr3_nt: TGTGCCCTGTCATTAACGGGAGTGGGTGAGCAGTACTTC
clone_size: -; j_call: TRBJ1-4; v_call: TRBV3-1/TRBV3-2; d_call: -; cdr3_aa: CASSQVRSVATNEKLFF; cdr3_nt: TGTGCCAGCAGCCAAGTGAGGTCAGTTGCAACTAATGAAAAACTGTTTTTT
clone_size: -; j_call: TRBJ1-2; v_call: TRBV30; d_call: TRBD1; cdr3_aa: CAWSVLAGGANYGYTF; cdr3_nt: TGTGCCTGGAGTGTACTAGCAGGGGGAGCGAACTATGGCTACACCTTC
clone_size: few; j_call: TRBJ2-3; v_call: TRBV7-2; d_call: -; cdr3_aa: CASSLALTQDTQYF; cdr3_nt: TGTGCCAGCAGCTTAGCCCTGACACAAGATACGCAGTATTTT
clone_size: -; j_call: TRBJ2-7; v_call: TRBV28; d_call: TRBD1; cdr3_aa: CASSSDGTGVYEQYF; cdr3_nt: TGTGCCAGCAGTTCTGACGGGACAGGGGTCTACGAGCAGTACTTC
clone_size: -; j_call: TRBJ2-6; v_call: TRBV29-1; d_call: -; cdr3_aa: CSVVLQGSGANVLTF; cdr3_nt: TGCAGCGTTGTTCTGCAGGGCTCTGGGGCCAACGTCCTGACTTTC
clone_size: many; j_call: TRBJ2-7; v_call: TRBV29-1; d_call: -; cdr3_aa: CSVTTSLLSYEQYF; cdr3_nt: TGCAGCGTTACTACTAGTCTCCTCTCCTACGAGCAGTACTTC
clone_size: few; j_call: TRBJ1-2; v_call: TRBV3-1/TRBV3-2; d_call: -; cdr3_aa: CASSHSYTTNSHGYTF; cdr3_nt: TGTGCCAGCAGCCACTCATATACCACGAACAGCCATGGCTACACCTTC
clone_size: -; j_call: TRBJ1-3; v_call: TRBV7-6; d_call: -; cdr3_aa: CASSLSQLNTIYF; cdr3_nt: TGTGCCAGCAGCTTATCACAGCTAAACACCATATATTTT
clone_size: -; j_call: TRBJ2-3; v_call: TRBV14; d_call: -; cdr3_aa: CASSPGVATNTQYF; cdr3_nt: TGTGCCAGCAGCCCCGGGGTAGCAACGAATACGCAGTATTTT
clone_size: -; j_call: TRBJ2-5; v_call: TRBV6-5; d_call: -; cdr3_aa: CASSYSVGVQETQYF; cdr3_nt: TGTGCCAGCAGTTATTCGGTAGGGGTCCAAGAGACCCAGTACTTC
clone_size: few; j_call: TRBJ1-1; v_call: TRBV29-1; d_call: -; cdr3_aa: CSSPGAGGTEAFF; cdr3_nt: TGCAGCTCCCCCGGAGCGGGTGGAACTGAAGCTTTCTTT
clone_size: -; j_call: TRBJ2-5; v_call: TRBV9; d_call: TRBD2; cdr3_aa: CASSATLAGGQETQYF; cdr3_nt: TGTGCCAGCAGCGCTACCCTAGCGGGGGGACAAGAGACCCAGTACTTC
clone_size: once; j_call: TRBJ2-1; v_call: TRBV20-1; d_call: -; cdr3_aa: CSASARGEDEQFF; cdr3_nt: TGCAGTGCTAGTGCCAGGGGGGAGGATGAGCAGTTCTTC
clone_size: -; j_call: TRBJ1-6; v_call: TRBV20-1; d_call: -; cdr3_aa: CSASEGVSPLHF; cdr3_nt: TGCAGTGCTAGTGAGGGAGTCTCACCCCTCCACTTT
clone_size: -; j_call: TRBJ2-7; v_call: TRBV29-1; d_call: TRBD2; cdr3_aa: CSVRTSGNEQYF; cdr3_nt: TGCAGCGTTCGGACTAGCGGGAACGAGCAGTACTTC
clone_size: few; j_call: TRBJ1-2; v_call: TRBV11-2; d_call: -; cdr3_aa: CASSLDRRQVYGYTF; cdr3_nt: TGTGCCAGCAGCTTAGACAGGAGACAGGTCTATGGCTACACCTTC
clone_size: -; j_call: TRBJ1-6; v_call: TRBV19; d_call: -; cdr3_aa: CASSIGTGNSYNSPLHF; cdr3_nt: TGTGCCAGTAGTATAGGAACAGGCAACTCCTATAATTCACCCCTCCACTTT
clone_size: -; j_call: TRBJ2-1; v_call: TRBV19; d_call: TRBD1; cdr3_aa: CASLDRVANNEQFF; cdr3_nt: TGTGCCAGCCTTGACAGGGTGGCAAACAATGAGCAGTTCTTC
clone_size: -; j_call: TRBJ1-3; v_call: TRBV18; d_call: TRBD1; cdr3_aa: CASSWDSSGNTIYF; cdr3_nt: TGTGCCAGCTCCTGGGACAGCTCTGGAAACACCATATATTTT
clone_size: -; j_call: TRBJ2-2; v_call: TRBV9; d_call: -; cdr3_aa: CASSVGLAGTTGELFF; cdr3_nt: TGTGCCAGCAGCGTAGGACTCGCGGGGACCACCGGGGAGCTGTTTTTT
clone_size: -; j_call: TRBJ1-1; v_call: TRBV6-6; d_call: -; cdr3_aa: CASNTPQGDAFF; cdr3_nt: TGTGCCAGCAATACTCCACAGGGTGACGCTTTCTTT
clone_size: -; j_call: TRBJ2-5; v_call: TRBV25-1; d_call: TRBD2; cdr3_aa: CASSEWGGVGQETQYF; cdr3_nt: TGTGCCAGCAGTGAATGGGGGGGGGTCGGACAAGAGACCCAGTACTTC
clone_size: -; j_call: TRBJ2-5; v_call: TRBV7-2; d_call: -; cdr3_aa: CASSPATQETQYF; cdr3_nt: TGTGCCAGCAGCCCAGCGACTCAAGAGACCCAGTACTTC
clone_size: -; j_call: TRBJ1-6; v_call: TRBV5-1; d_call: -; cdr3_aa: CASSVDRADGSPLHF; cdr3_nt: TGCGCCAGCAGCGTGGACAGAGCTGACGGTTCACCCCTCCACTTT
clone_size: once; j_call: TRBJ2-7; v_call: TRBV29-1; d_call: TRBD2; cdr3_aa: CSVGASGDSYEQYF; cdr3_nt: TGCAGCGTTGGGGCTAGCGGAGATTCCTACGAGCAGTACTTC
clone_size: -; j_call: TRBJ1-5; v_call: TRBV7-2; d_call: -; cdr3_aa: CASSFQGTVNSNQPQHF; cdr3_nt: TGTGCCAGCAGCTTCCAGGGGACGGTTAATAGCAATCAGCCCCAGCATTTT
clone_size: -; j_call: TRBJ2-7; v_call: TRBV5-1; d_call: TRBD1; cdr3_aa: CASSLSDRAGEQYF; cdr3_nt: TGCGCCAGCAGCTTGTCGGACAGGGCGGGTGAGCAGTACTTC
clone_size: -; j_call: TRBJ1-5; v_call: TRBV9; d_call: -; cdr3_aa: CASSVYGRVGQPQHF; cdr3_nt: TGTGCCAGCAGCGTATATGGCAGGGTTGGACAGCCCCAGCATTTT
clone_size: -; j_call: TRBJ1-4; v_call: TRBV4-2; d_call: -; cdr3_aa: CASSQYRVLNEKLFF; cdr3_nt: TGTGCCAGCAGCCAGTACCGGGTCCTAAATGAAAAACTGTTTTTT
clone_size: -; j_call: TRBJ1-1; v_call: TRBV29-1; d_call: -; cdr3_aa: CSVGVRGKGTEAFF; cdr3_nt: TGCAGCGTCGGGGTCAGGGGAAAGGGCACTGAAGCTTTCTTT
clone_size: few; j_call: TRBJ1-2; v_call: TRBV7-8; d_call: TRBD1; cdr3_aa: CASSLASRDRGYTF; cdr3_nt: TGTGCCAGCAGCTTAGCGTCCAGGGACAGAGGCTACACCTTC
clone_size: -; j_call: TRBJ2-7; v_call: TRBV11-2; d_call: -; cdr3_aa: CASSFAVYEQYF; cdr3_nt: TGTGCCAGCAGTTTTGCGGTCTACGAGCAGTACTTC
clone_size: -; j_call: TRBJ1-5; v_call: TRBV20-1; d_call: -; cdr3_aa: CSASGRDSNQPQHF; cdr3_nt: TGCAGTGCTAGTGGCAGGGATAGCAATCAGCCCCAGCATTTT
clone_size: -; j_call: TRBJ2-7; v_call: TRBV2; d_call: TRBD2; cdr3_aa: CASRKRGTSGSYEQYF; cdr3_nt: TGTGCCAGCAGAAAGAGGGGGACTAGCGGTTCCTACGAGCAGTACTTC
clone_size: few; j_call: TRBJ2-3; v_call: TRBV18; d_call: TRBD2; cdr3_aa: CASSPLAGDADTQYF; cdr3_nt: TGTGCCAGCTCACCATTAGCGGGAGACGCAGATACGCAGTATTTT
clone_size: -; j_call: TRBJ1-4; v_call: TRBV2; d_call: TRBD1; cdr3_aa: CAVTGGLIEKLFF; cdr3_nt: TGTGCCGTTACAGGGGGCCTAATCGAAAAACTGTTTTTT
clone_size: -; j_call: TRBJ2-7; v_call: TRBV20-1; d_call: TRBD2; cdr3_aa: CSASKRGGSYEQYF; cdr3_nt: TGCAGTGCTAGTAAGCGGGGGGGTTCCTACGAGCAGTACTTC
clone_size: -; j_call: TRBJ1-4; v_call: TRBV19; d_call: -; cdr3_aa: CASSIAGRGRTNEKLFF; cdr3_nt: TGTGCCAGTAGTATAGCGGGGCGGGGACGGACTAATGAAAAACTGTTTTTT
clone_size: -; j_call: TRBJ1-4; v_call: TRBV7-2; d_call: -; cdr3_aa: CASSLSVATTNEKLFF; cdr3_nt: TGTGCCAGCAGCTTATCAGTAGCTACAACTAATGAAAAACTGTTTTTT
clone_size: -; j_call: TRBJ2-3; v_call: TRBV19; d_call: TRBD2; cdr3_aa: CASSSRVAGNTDTQYF; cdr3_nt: TGTGCCAGTAGTTCCCGGGTAGCGGGAAACACAGATACGCAGTATTTT
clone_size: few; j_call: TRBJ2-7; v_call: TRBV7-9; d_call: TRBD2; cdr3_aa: CASSLRGPRGGSYEQYF; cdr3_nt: TGTGCCAGCAGCTTAAGGGGTCCGCGGGGGGGCTCGTACGAGCAGTACTTC
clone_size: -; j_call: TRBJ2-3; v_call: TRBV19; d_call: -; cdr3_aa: CASRSTVDTQYF; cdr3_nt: TGTGCCAGCCGCTCGACAGTAGATACGCAGTATTTT
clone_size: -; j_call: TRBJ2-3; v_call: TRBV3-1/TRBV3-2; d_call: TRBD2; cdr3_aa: CASSQRPSAGARDTQYF; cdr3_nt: TGTGCCAGCAGCCAACGCCCCTCGGCGGGAGCGAGAGATACGCAGTATTTT